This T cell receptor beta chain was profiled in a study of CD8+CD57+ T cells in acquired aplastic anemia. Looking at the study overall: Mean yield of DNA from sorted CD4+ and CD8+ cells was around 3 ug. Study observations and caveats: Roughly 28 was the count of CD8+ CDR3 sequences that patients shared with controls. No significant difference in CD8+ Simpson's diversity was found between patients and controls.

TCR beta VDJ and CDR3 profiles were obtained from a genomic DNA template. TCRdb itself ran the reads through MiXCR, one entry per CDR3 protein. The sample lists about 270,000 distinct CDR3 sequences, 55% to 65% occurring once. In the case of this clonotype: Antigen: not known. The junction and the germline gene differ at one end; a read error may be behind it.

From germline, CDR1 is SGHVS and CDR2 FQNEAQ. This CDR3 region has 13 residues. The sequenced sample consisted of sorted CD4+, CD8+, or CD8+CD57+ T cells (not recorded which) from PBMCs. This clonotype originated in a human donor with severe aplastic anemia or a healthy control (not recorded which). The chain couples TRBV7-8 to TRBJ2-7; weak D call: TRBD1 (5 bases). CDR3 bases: TGTGCCAGCAGTTGGACACCCAGCTACGAGCGGTACTTC. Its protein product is CASSWTPSYERYF.